The clone carrying this T cell receptor beta chain occurred many times. Its antigen is currently unknown. J gave up 8 bases and V 6 bases, and 5 bases lay outside the gene matches. CDR3 length equals 12 residues. Germline V gene lookup returns CDR1 SGHAT and CDR2 FQNNGV. The data belong to a study of spatial heterogeneity in lung cancer. The time point is: sample taken at primary tumor resection. Material for sequencing was whole RNA from tumor, nontumor lung or frozen PBMC, left unsorted. The 72 donors had untreated early-stage non-small cell lung cancer. Each TCR cDNA molecule bore a unique molecular identifier. TCRdb reprocessed the 5' RACE reads with MiXCR, giving one entry per CDR3 protein. The data show around 48,000 distinct CDR3 sequences, about 5.8% seen once. Overall study results and limits: Tumor TCRs that were ubiquitous and expanded showed up in blood more at resection than follow-up.

The sequence came from a male donor with early-stage non-small cell lung cancer. The chain combines TRBV11-2 with TRBJ1-1; 8 bases agree with TRBD1. The material sequenced was PBMCs, taken at surgery. The CDR3 region is CASSFQGAEAFF. The CDR3 region has the DNA TGTGCCAGCAGTTTTCAGGGGGCCGAAGCTTTCTTT.